This T cell receptor beta chain was observed in a study of PD-1 blockade in classical Hodgkin lymphoma. Study-wide results and caveats: It was reported that newly diagnosed patients had less baseline TCR diversity than healthy donors. Patients excluded were those beginning nivolumab under 1 year after ASCT.

The data were produced by immunoSEQ multiplex PCR, yet TCRdb's version contains in-frame clones alone and is incomplete. The profile shows about 37,000 clones, approximately 82% of them singletons. The CDR3 sequence is 14 residues long. The germline V gene encodes CDR1 SEHNR and CDR2 FQNEAQ (reference sequence). The J segment lost 1 base and the V segment lost 4 bases, leaving 1 base of the junction unmatched. In every patient, relapse followed autologous stem cell transplantation, while exposure to brentuximab vedotin differed. A few counts support this clone. What it binds is unknown. The chain has TRBV7-9 and TRBJ2-7, with 10 nucleotides matching TRBD1. The source of this sequence is a human donor with classical Hodgkin lymphoma. The source material was peripheral blood mononuclear cells (PBMCs), sampled before the second cycle of nivolumab. The CDR3 DNA reads TGTGCCAGCAGCTGGACAGGGGGATCCTACGAGCAGTACTTC. It translates to CASSWTGGSYEQYF.